This is a list of T cell receptor beta chains from one sample in a study of blood T cell repertoires in COVID-19. Clones were read by immunoSEQ multiplex PCR, and TCRdb kept only the in-frame ones, dropping some. The sample includes 200,000 to 250,000 clones, approximately 90% seen only once; the top ten take less than 4.5%. Sequencing was done on a sample of PBMCs or T cells enriched from blood (not recorded which). These receptors all stem from a woman aged 40-49 years with acute COVID-19. The CDR3 runs from the conserved cysteine through the conserved F or W. Fields, in order: clone size, D gene, J gene, V gene, CDR3 DNA, CDR3 protein. The D gene is left open where the match is weak. Not all rows give a size; the values are once, few, many and, for expanded clones, a class.

clone size: NA; D gene: TRBD2; J gene: TRBJ2-2; V gene: TRBV5-6; CDR3 DNA: TGTGCCAGCAGCTTGATCACTAGCGGGGGGCCCTTGAGGCTCGGGGAGCTGTTTTTT; CDR3 protein: CASSLITSGGPLRLGELFF
clone size: NA; D gene: NA; J gene: TRBJ2-3; V gene: TRBV5-5; CDR3 DNA: TGTGCCAGCAGCTCCTTCTCTCCAGATACGCAGTATTTT; CDR3 protein: CASSSFSPDTQYF
clone size: NA; D gene: NA; J gene: TRBJ1-6; V gene: TRBV4-3; CDR3 DNA: TGCGCCAGCAGCCAAGATTGGCTGGGGACTGAGGATTCACCCCTCCACTTT; CDR3 protein: CASSQDWLGTEDSPLHF
clone size: once; D gene: NA; J gene: TRBJ2-1; V gene: TRBV19; CDR3 DNA: TGTGCCAGTAGTATTTTTCGGCGGGGGCCCTACAATGAGCAGTTCTTC; CDR3 protein: CASSIFRRGPYNEQFF
clone size: NA; D gene: TRBD2; J gene: TRBJ2-1; V gene: TRBV27; CDR3 DNA: TGTGCCAGCAGCATAGCGGGGGGGCTAGGCAATGAGCAGTTCTTC; CDR3 protein: CASSIAGGLGNEQFF
clone size: NA; D gene: TRBD1; J gene: TRBJ1-4; V gene: TRBV2; CDR3 DNA: TGTGCCAGCAGTGCAGACAGGGGTAATGAAAAACTGTTTTTT; CDR3 protein: CASSADRGNEKLFF
clone size: few; D gene: TRBD1; J gene: TRBJ1-4; V gene: TRBV2; CDR3 DNA: TGTGCCAGCAGATACACCGGGACAGACAATGAAAAACTGTTTTTT; CDR3 protein: CASRYTGTDNEKLFF
clone size: NA; D gene: NA; J gene: TRBJ1-2; V gene: TRBV7-9; CDR3 DNA: TGTGCCAGCAGCCCTATGTCGACGGGGGACTATGGCTACACCTTC; CDR3 protein: CASSPMSTGDYGYTF
clone size: NA; D gene: TRBD1; J gene: TRBJ1-2; V gene: TRBV9; CDR3 DNA: TGTGCCAGCAGCGTAGGGGCAGGGGGGACCTATGGCTACACCTTC; CDR3 protein: CASSVGAGGTYGYTF
clone size: NA; D gene: TRBD1; J gene: TRBJ2-4; V gene: TRBV5-1; CDR3 DNA: TGCGCCAGCAGCTTGTCGGGACAGGTGATAGCCAAAAACATTCAGTACTTC; CDR3 protein: CASSLSGQVIAKNIQYF
clone size: NA; D gene: NA; J gene: TRBJ1-1; V gene: TRBV20-1; CDR3 DNA: TGCAGTGCTCCCCATCCGGAGGCTTTCTTT; CDR3 protein: CSAPHPEAFF
clone size: NA; D gene: TRBD1; J gene: TRBJ1-2; V gene: TRBV18; CDR3 DNA: TGTGCCAGCTCCCATCACCCCGATAATCCCTGGGGTGGCATAACAGGGGGCGGATATGGCTACACCTTC; CDR3 protein: CASSHHPDNPWGGITGGGYGYTF
clone size: NA; D gene: NA; J gene: TRBJ1-3; V gene: TRBV3-1/TRBV3-2; CDR3 DNA: TGTGCCAGCAGCCGAACAGGCTCTGGAAACACCATATATTTT; CDR3 protein: CASSRTGSGNTIYF
clone size: NA; D gene: NA; J gene: TRBJ1-1; V gene: TRBV13; CDR3 DNA: TGTGCCAGCAGCAATACACAGGCCCCGAACACTGAAGCTTTCTTT; CDR3 protein: CASSNTQAPNTEAFF
clone size: NA; D gene: NA; J gene: TRBJ1-1; V gene: TRBV9; CDR3 DNA: TGTGCCAGCAGCCCCAATCTCAGAATGAACACTGAAGCTTTCTTT; CDR3 protein: CASSPNLRMNTEAFF
clone size: NA; D gene: TRBD2; J gene: TRBJ2-1; V gene: TRBV6-4; CDR3 DNA: TGTGCCAGCAGTTTATCTAGCGGGGGGTCCTACAATGAGCAGTTCTTC; CDR3 protein: CASSLSSGGSYNEQFF
clone size: NA; D gene: NA; J gene: TRBJ2-2; V gene: TRBV3-1/TRBV3-2; CDR3 DNA: TGTGCCAGCAGCAGAGGACAAGGATATGCCGGGGAGCTGTTTTTT; CDR3 protein: CASSRGQGYAGELFF
clone size: once; D gene: TRBD2; J gene: TRBJ2-3; V gene: TRBV9; CDR3 DNA: TGTGCCAGCAGCGTAGAAGCGGGGCCCACAGATACGCAGTATTTT; CDR3 protein: CASSVEAGPTDTQYF
clone size: NA; D gene: NA; J gene: TRBJ1-1; V gene: TRBV5-6; CDR3 DNA: TGTGCCAGCAGCTTACCAGGGGTGCCTGAAGCTTTCTTT; CDR3 protein: CASSLPGVPEAFF
clone size: NA; D gene: NA; J gene: TRBJ1-1; V gene: TRBV6-1; CDR3 DNA: TGTGCCAGCAGTGAAGACAGGGCGAACACTGAAGCTTTCTTT; CDR3 protein: CASSEDRANTEAFF
clone size: NA; D gene: TRBD2; J gene: TRBJ2-1; V gene: TRBV13; CDR3 DNA: TGTGCCAGCAGCCGTAGCGGGGGGCGGCAATACAATGAGCAGTTCTTC; CDR3 protein: CASSRSGGRQYNEQFF
clone size: once; D gene: NA; J gene: TRBJ1-4; V gene: TRBV3-1/TRBV3-2; CDR3 DNA: TGTGCCAGCAGCCATTGGTCGGGAGCTTCCTCGGATGAAAAACTGTTTTTT; CDR3 protein: CASSHWSGASSDEKLFF
clone size: NA; D gene: NA; J gene: TRBJ1-5; V gene: TRBV27; CDR3 DNA: TGTGCCAGCAGTCCTTGGGAGGAGATTAATAGCAATCAGCCCCAGCATTTT; CDR3 protein: CASSPWEEINSNQPQHF
clone size: NA; D gene: NA; J gene: TRBJ1-1; V gene: TRBV6-5; CDR3 DNA: TGTGCCAGCAGACCCAGGGCCTTAAACACTGAAGCTTTCTTT; CDR3 protein: CASRPRALNTEAFF
clone size: NA; D gene: NA; J gene: TRBJ2-2; V gene: TRBV19; CDR3 DNA: TGTGCCAGTAGTATCCACAGGATCCCGAACACCGGGGAGCTGTTTTTT; CDR3 protein: CASSIHRIPNTGELFF
clone size: NA; D gene: TRBD1; J gene: TRBJ2-1; V gene: TRBV27; CDR3 DNA: TGTGCCAGCAGTTTATCCGTACCTGGGACAGGGGTGCATGAGCAGTTCTTC; CDR3 protein: CASSLSVPGTGVHEQFF
clone size: NA; D gene: NA; J gene: TRBJ1-4; V gene: TRBV11-2; CDR3 DNA: TGTGCCAGCAGCTTAACAGGGAAGGAAAAACTGTTTTTT; CDR3 protein: CASSLTGKEKLFF
clone size: NA; D gene: NA; J gene: TRBJ1-2; V gene: TRBV5-6; CDR3 DNA: TGTGCCAGCAGTTCCACAGCCGTGTGGGGCTACACCTTC; CDR3 protein: CASSSTAVWGYTF
clone size: once; D gene: NA; J gene: TRBJ1-1; V gene: TRBV4-3; CDR3 DNA: TGCGCCAGCAGCCAAGACGGGATCCCGACCATGAACACTGAAGCTTTCTTT; CDR3 protein: CASSQDGIPTMNTEAFF
clone size: NA; D gene: NA; J gene: TRBJ1-2; V gene: TRBV7-2; CDR3 DNA: TGTGCCAGCAGCCCCCCGGTCAACTATGGCTACACCTTC; CDR3 protein: CASSPPVNYGYTF
clone size: many; D gene: NA; J gene: TRBJ1-1; V gene: TRBV5-5; CDR3 DNA: TGTGCCAGCAGCCCATTACTAGCTTTAAGAAACACTGAAGCTTTCTTT; CDR3 protein: CASSPLLALRNTEAFF
clone size: NA; D gene: TRBD2; J gene: TRBJ2-2; V gene: TRBV3-1/TRBV3-2; CDR3 DNA: TGTGCCAGCAGCCAAGATCTAGGTTGGGGGGGAACCGGGGAGCTGTTTTTT; CDR3 protein: CASSQDLGWGGTGELFF